This TCR beta chain was sequenced for a study of control samples from healthy donors and cancer patients. This CDR3 has 11 amino acids. The V gene's germline CDR1 is MNHEY and CDR2 SVGAGI. Trimming pared 7 bases from V and 7 bases from J, leaving 11 bases between. The method was immunoSEQ multiplex PCR; TCRdb's version includes in-frame clones alone and lacks a portion of them. Among 120,000 or so clones listed, roughly 84% were seen once. Sequenced input: blood. The source of this sequence is a man aged 18 to 29 in good health. V usage is TRBV6-5 and J usage is TRBJ2-7, with unresolved D. CDR3 amino acids: CASKCTLEQYF. The CDR3 region has the DNA TGTGCCAGCAAGTGTACTCTAGAGCAGTACTTC.